One and the same sample provided the 20 T cell receptor beta chains below, sequenced in a study of shared clonotypes between healthy human individuals (dated by TCRdb to 2019 to 2021). Libraries were made using the immunoSEQ multiplex PCR assay. The clones in this table, taken by TCRdb from immuneACCESS, are in-frame only. Not every clone is retained; where verified, under half of the shortfall comes from an unresolved V gene, and the cause of the rest is unknown. The sample table contains 550,000 to 850,000 clones; only one count was recorded for 74% of them. Approximately 1.6% of the sample is in the top ten clones. The sequencing sample was made of memory CD4+ T cells sorted from blood. Reading the label with the study, this specimen's cell subset or site is: CD45RA-negative fraction. The source of these receptors is a woman aged 30 to 39 in good health.

The rearrangement links TRBV6-1 to TRBJ2-1; possible D gene TRBD1, 5 bases. The germline CDR1 and CDR2 sequences are MNHNS and SASEGT. The length of the CDR3 is 17 residues. Trimming stripped 3 bases from V and 4 bases from J, with 19 bases between. DNA for the CDR3: TGTGCCAGCAGTGAGGACCCAACAGGATCTCTTTACAATGAGCAGTTCTTC. Translation gives CASSEDPTGSLYNEQFF.

V gene TRBV7-9 combines with J gene TRBJ1-2; D not certain. Germline-derived CDR1 and CDR2 are SEHNR and FQNEAQ (reference sequence). Trimming shortened V by 5 bases and J by 0 bases, and 13 bases separated the two germline ends. The CDR3 is made up of 15 amino acids. CDR3 in amino acids: CASSAGSQANYGYTF. CDR3 DNA sequence: TGTGCCAGCAGCGCCGGCTCGCAGGCTAACTATGGCTACACCTTC.

The rearrangement joins TRBV19 to TRBJ2-4, with D possibly matching TRBD2 (5 bases). Trimming took off 7 bases at V and 7 bases at J, with 14 bases between the two ends. Germline CDR1 is LNHDA and CDR2 is SQIVND (reference sequence). This CDR3 is built from 13 residues. DNA of the CDR3: TGTGCCAGTACCCGAGGGCCGGGGAACATTCAGTACTTC. This sequence encodes CASTRGPGNIQYF.

The chain employs TRBV25-1 and TRBJ2-4; the match to TRBD1 covers 8 bases. This CDR3 comprises 15 residues. Trimming removed 4 bases from V and 8 bases from J; junction bases left unmatched: 10. Germline V lookup: CDR1 MGHDK, CDR2 SYGVNS. The CDR3 region is CASSGPTGAEDIQYF. The CDR3 DNA sequence: TGTGCCAGCAGTGGACCGACAGGGGCGGAGGACATTCAGTACTTC. The full variable domain, with the rest looked up from reference TRBV25-1 and TRBJ2-4, is EADIYQTPRYLVIGTGKKITLECSQTMGHDKMYWYQQDPGMELHLIHYSYGVNSTEKGDLSSESTVSRIRTEHFPLTLESARPSHTSQYLCASSGPTGAEDIQYFGAGTRLSVL.

The chain links TRBV7-2 to TRBJ1-6; D unclear. The V gene's germline CDR1 is SGHTA and CDR2 FQGNSA. There are 15 residues in the CDR3. Trimming removed 6 bases from V and 0 bases from J, with 9 bases in between. The CDR3 is CASRGASSYNSPLHF. CDR3 coding DNA: TGTGCCAGCAGGGGAGCGAGCTCCTATAATTCACCCCTCCACTTT.

This clone was detected only a few times. The gene calls are TRBV6-1 and TRBJ2-7, with no clear D. V gave up 6 bases and J gave up 5 bases, with 17 bases separating them. This CDR3 spans 14 amino acids. Looked up from germline, CDR1 is MNHNS and CDR2 is SASEGT. The CDR3 nucleotides read TGTGCCAGCAGGTTGGATCTCTCTCGCGACGAGCAGTACTTC. Translation gives CASRLDLSRDEQYF.

This clone was seen a single time. The chain combines TRBV5-1 with TRBJ2-1; D is ambiguous. Trimming stripped 4 bases from V and 4 bases from J, with 15 bases between. This CDR3 region has 15 residues. Germline V gene lookup returns CDR1 SGHRS and CDR2 YFSETQ. This CDR3 is CASSPDTPSYNEQFF. CDR3 DNA sequence: TGCGCCAGCAGCCCCGACACGCCCTCATACAATGAGCAGTTCTTC.

The CDR3 sequence: CASSQDRQWSGLGTDTQYF. Written as DNA, the CDR3 is TGTGCCAGCAGCCAAGATCGTCAGTGGAGCGGACTTGGCACAGATACGCAGTATTTT. The chain has TRBV4-2 and TRBJ2-3, with D maybe TRBD2 (5 bases). The CDR3 has 19 residues. Germline V gene lookup returns CDR1 LGHNA and CDR2 YNFKEQ. Trimming stripped 0 bases from V and 1 base from J, with 20 bases between.

CDR3 DNA sequence: TGTGCCAGTAGTAGTTCGGAGGGATACAGTTACTATGGCTACACCTTC. This codes for CASSSSEGYSYYGYTF. The chain is built from TRBV19 and TRBJ1-2, with D uncertain. The ends were cut back, 4 bases at V and 3 bases at J, with 18 bases in the middle. The CDR3 sequence is 16 residues long. Germline V gene data show CDR1 as LNHDA and CDR2 as SQIVND (reference sequence).

The gene calls are TRBV28 and TRBJ2-7, with 14 bases aligning to TRBD2. J gave up 6 bases and V 6 bases, and 1 base lay outside the gene matches. Germline V gene data show CDR1 as MDHEN and CDR2 as SYDVKM. The CDR3 has 13 amino acids. CDR3 region: CASRTSGRAEQYF. Here the CDR3 DNA reads TGTGCCAGCAGGACTAGCGGGAGGGCCGAGCAGTACTTC.

The V call is TRBV11-2, the J call TRBJ2-3; tentative D call: TRBD1 (5 bases). CDR1 is SGHAT and CDR2 is FQNNGV in the germline V gene. Between the trimmed V and J ends, which lost 2 bases and 2 bases, there was a span of 8 bases. There are 14 residues in the CDR3. Here the CDR3 reads CASSLMTVTDTQYF. Here the CDR3 DNA reads TGTGCCAGCAGCTTAATGACAGTCACAGATACGCAGTATTTT.

The chain recombines TRBV10-2 with TRBJ2-7; 7 nucleotides match TRBD1. V lost 4 bases and J lost 3; bases outside the gene matches: 9. CDR1 WSHSY and CDR2 SAAADI come from the germline V gene. The CDR3 contains 15 residues. The CDR3 loop is CASSVFLGQSYEQYF. CDR3 nucleotide sequence: TGCGCCAGCAGTGTTTTCTTGGGACAGAGCTACGAGCAGTACTTC.

This clone showed up just a few times. CDR3 residues: CASSLGRPGTQYF. CDR3 nucleotide sequence: TGTGCCAGCTCACTAGGTCGTCCCGGCACGCAGTATTTT. The V and J genes are TRBV18 and TRBJ2-3; D is unclear. The ends were cut back, 4 bases at V and 9 bases at J, with 14 bases in the middle. CDR3 length equals 13 residues. Germline V gives CDR1 KGHSH, CDR2 LQKENI. The full variable domain, completed using reference TRBV18 and TRBJ2-3, is NAGVMQNPRHLVRRRGQEARLRCSPMKGHSHVYWYRQLPEEGLKFMVYLQKENIIDESGMPKERFSAEFPKEGPSILRIQQVVRGDSAAYFCASSLGRPGTQYFGPGTRLTVL.

The chain joins TRBV30 to TRBJ1-1; D gene unclear. The ends were cut back, 2 bases at V and 4 bases at J, with 14 bases in the middle. Germline V CDR1 and CDR2: GTSNPN, SVGIG (reference sequence). There are 14 residues in the CDR3. The CDR3 here is CAWSNSNRLTEAFF. Here the CDR3 DNA reads TGTGCCTGGAGTAATTCCAACCGGCTCACTGAAGCTTTCTTT.

This sequence joins TRBV4-1 and TRBJ1-4; TRBD1 might be the D (6 bases). The CDR3 is 15 amino acids. With 1 base removed from V and 7 bases from J, the gap between germline ends came to 13 bases. CDR1 MGHRA and CDR2 YSYEKL come from the germline V gene. The CDR3 loop is CASSQGRGGLEKLFF. The DNA of the CDR3 is TGCGCCAGCAGCCAAGGCAGGGGTGGGCTTGAAAAACTGTTTTTT.

In its sample, this clone was seen many times. The gene calls are TRBV6-1 and TRBJ2-7; 10 nucleotides line up with TRBD1. The CDR3 contains 13 residues. J lost 1 base, V lost 9 bases, and 3 bases had no gene match. Germline CDR1 is MNHNS and CDR2 is SASEGT. DNA of the CDR3: TGTGCCAGTAGGACAGGGGGGTCCTACGAGCAGTACTTC. Amino acid sequence: CASRTGGSYEQYF.

J is TRBJ1-2 and V is TRBV6-1, with D unresolved. Germline V gene sequence: CDR1 MNHNS, CDR2 SASEGT. The CDR3 sequence is 16 residues long. The ends were cut back, 1 base at V and 8 bases at J, with 20 bases in the middle. The DNA for the CDR3 is TGTGCCAGCAGTGAAGGGGGAAACAGCCGGATTGGGGGCTACACCTTC. Translating it yields CASSEGGNSRIGGYTF.

This clone was counted only a few times. This chain connects TRBV27 to TRBJ1-1; 7 bases align to TRBD1. The J segment lost 5 bases and the V segment lost 5 bases, leaving 8 bases of the junction unmatched. Germline lookup yields CDR1 MNHEY and CDR2 SMNVEV (reference sequence). This CDR3 has 14 amino acids. CDR3 residues: CASSLRQGSTEAFF. For the CDR3, the DNA is TGTGCCAGCAGTCTAAGACAGGGAAGTACTGAAGCTTTCTTT.

This clone came up once. The chain employs TRBV6-5 and TRBJ1-4; D ambiguous. The CDR3 runs to 15 residues. CDR1 and CDR2 from the germline V gene are MNHEY and SVGAGI. Trimming took off 2 bases at V and 0 bases at J, with 7 bases between the two ends. CDR3 coding DNA: TGTGCCAGCAGTTACGGAGGAGCAACTAATGAAAAACTGTTTTTT. It yields the protein CASSYGGATNEKLFF.

This rearrangement joins TRBV19 to TRBJ1-5; D remains unclear. This CDR3 region has 16 residues. V was trimmed by 4 bases and J by 2 bases, leaving 15 bases between them. The germline gives CDR1 LNHDA, CDR2 SQIVND (reference sequence). CDR3 loop: CASSSTQNWGNQPQHF. The CDR3 DNA follows: TGTGCCAGTAGTAGTACACAGAATTGGGGCAATCAGCCCCAGCATTTT.